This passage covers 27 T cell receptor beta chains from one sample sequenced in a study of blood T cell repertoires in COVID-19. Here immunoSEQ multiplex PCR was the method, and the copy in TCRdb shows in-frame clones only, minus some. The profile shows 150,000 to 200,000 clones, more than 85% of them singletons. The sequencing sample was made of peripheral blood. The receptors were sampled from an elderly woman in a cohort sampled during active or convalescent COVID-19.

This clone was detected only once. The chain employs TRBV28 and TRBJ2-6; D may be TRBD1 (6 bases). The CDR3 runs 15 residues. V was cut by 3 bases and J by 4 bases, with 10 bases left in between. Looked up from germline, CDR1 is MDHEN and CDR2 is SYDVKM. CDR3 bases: TGTGCCAGCAGTTTCACAGGGACCGGGGCCAACGTCCTGACTTTC. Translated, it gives CASSFTGTGANVLTF.

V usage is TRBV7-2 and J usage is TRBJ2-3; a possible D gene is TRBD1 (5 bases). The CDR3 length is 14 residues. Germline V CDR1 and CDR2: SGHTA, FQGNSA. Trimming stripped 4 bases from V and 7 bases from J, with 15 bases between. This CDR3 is CASSSRGRANTQYF. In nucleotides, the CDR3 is TGTGCCAGCAGCTCTCGCGGCAGGGCGAATACGCAGTATTTT.

In DNA form, the CDR3 reads TGTGCTAGTGGTCCCCCCCAACTCGGGACAGGCTTCGATACGCAGTATTTT. It encodes CASGPPQLGTGFDTQYF. The chain recombines TRBV12-5 with TRBJ2-3; 8 bases agree with TRBD1. Germline CDR1 LGHNT, CDR2 FRNRAP. The trim removed 5 bases at V and 6 bases at J, leaving 16 bases unmatched. The CDR3 totals 17 residues.

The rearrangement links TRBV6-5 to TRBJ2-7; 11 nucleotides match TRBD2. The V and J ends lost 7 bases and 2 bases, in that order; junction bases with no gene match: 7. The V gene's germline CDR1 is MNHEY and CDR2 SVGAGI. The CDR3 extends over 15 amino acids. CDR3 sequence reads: CASNPHSGGAYEQYF. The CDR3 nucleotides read TGTGCCAGCAATCCCCATAGCGGGGGGGCCTACGAGCAGTACTTC.

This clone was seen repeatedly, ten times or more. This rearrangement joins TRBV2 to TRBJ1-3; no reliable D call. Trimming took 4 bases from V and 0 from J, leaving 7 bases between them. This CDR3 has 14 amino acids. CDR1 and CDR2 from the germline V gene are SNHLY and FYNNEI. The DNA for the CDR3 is TGTGCCAGCAGTGCCCGGTCCTCTGGAAACACCATATATTTT. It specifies CASSARSSGNTIYF.

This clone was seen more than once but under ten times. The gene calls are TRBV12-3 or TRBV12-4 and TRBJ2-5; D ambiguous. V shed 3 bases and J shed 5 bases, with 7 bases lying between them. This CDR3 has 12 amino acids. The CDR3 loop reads CASSFPRETQYF. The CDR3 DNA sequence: TGTGCCAGCAGTTTTCCCCGTGAGACCCAGTACTTC.

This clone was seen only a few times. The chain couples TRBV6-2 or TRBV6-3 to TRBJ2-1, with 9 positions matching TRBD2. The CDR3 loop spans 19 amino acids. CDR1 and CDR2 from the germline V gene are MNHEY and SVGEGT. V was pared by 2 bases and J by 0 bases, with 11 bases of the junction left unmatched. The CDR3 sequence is CASSYGASGTRNSYNEQFF. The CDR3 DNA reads TGTGCCAGCAGTTACGGGGCTAGCGGGACCAGAAACTCCTACAATGAGCAGTTCTTC.

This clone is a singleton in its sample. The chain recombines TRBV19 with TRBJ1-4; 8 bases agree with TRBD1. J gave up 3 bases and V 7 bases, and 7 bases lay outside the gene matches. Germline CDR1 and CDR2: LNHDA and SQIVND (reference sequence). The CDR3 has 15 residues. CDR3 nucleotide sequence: TGTGCCAGTAACCAGGGGGCGGCGGCTAATGAAAAACTGTTTTTT. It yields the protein CASNQGAAANEKLFF.

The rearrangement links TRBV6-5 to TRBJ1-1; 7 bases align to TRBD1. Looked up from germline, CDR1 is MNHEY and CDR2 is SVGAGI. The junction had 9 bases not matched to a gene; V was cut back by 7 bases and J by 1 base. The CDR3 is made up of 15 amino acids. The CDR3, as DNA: TGTGCCAGCATGTCAGGGGGGACGGGGAACACTGAAGCTTTCTTT. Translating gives CASMSGGTGNTEAFF.

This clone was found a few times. CDR3 sequence reads: CASSEGTGPYEQYF. CDR3 bases: TGTGCCAGCAGTGAGGGGACAGGCCCCTACGAGCAGTACTTC. The chain has TRBV6-1 and TRBJ2-7; the match to TRBD1 covers 8 bases. V lost 3 bases to trimming and J lost 2 bases; unmatched junction nucleotides: 3. Germline assignment: CDR1 MNHNS and CDR2 SASEGT. CDR3 length equals 14 residues.

CDR3 DNA sequence: TGTGCCAGCAGCTTGTTGGGGACAGGGGGGTTCTACGAGCAGTACTTC. Translating it yields CASSLLGTGGFYEQYF. This chain joins TRBV5-6 and TRBJ2-7, with 11 bases identical to TRBD1. This CDR3 is built from 16 residues. The V segment lost 1 base and the J segment 3 bases; nucleotides outside the gene matches: 6. Germline-derived CDR1 and CDR2 are SGHDT and YYEEEE.

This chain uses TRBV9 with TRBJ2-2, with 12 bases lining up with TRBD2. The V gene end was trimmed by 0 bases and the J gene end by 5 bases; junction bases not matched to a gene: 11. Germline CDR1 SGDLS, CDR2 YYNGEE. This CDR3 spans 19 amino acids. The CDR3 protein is CASSVELAGGPTGTGELFF. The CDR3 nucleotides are TGTGCCAGCAGCGTAGAGCTAGCGGGGGGGCCGACGGGTACCGGGGAGCTGTTTTTT.

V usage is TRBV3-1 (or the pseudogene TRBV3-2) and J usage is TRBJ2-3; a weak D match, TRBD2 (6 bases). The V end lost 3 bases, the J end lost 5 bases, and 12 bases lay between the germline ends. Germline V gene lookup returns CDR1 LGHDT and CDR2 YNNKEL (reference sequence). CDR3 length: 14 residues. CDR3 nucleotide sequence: TGTGCCAGCAGCCACCGGGAGTCCCAAGATACGCAGTATTTT. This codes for CASSHRESQDTQYF.

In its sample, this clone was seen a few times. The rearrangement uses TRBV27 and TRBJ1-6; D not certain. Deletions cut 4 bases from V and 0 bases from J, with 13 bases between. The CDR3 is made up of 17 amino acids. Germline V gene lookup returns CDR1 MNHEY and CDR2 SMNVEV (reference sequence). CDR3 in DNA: TGTGCCAGCAGTTCCCTGGCGGAGAGCTCCTATAATTCACCCCTCCACTTT. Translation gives CASSSLAESSYNSPLHF.

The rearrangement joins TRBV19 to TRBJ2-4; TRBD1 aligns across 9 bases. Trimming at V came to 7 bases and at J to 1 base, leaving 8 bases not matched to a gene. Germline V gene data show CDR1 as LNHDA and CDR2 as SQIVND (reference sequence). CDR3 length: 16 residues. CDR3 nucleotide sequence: TGTGCCAGTACACCTGGGACAGGGAGGGCCAAAAACATTCAGTACTTC. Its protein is CASTPGTGRAKNIQYF.

CDR3 DNA sequence: TGTGCCAGCAGCCCCCGGACAGGGAGGTACGACAATGAGCAGTTCTTC. This codes for CASSPRTGRYDNEQFF. The genes are TRBV11-2 and TRBJ2-1, with 8 bases fitting TRBD1. The trim removed 5 bases at V and 5 bases at J, leaving 11 bases unmatched. Germline lookup yields CDR1 SGHAT and CDR2 FQNNGV. This CDR3 has 16 amino acids.

CDR3 residues: CASSVSLAEETQYF. Written as DNA, the CDR3 is TGCGCCAGCAGTGTATCTCTGGCCGAAGAGACCCAGTACTTC. The chain is built from TRBV10-1 and TRBJ2-5; D unresolved. Germline V gene data show CDR1 as WNHNN and CDR2 as SYGVQD (reference sequence). The CDR3 runs 14 residues. V was clipped by 4 bases and J by 3 bases, with 12 bases between them.

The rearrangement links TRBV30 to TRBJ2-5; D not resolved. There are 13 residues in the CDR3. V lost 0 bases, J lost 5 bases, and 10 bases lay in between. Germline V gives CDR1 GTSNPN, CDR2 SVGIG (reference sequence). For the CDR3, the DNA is TGTGCCTGGAGTGTAGGCCAGGCGGAGACCCAGTACTTC. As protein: CAWSVGQAETQYF.

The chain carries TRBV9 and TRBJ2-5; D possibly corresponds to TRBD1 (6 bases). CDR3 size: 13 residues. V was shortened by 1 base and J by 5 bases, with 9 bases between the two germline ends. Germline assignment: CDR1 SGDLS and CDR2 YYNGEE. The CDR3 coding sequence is TGTGCCAGCAGCGTAACAGGGCGCGAGACCCAGTACTTC. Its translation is CASSVTGRETQYF.

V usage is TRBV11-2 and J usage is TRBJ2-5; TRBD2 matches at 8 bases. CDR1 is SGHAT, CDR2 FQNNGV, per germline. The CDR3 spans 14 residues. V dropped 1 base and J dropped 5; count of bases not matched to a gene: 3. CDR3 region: CASSLAGGRETQYF. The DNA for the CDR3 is TGTGCCAGCAGCTTAGCGGGCGGGAGGGAGACCCAGTACTTC.

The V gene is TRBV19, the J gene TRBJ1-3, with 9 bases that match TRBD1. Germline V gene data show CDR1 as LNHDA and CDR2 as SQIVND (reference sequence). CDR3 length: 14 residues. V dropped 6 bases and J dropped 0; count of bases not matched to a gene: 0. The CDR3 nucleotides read TGTGCCAGTAGGGACAGGGGCTCTGGAAACACCATATATTTT. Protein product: CASRDRGSGNTIYF.

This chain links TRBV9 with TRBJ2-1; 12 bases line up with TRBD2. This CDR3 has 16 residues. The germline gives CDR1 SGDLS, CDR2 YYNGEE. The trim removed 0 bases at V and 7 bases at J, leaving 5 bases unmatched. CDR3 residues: CASSVGALAGGNEQFF. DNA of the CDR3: TGTGCCAGCAGCGTAGGGGCACTAGCGGGGGGAAATGAGCAGTTCTTC.

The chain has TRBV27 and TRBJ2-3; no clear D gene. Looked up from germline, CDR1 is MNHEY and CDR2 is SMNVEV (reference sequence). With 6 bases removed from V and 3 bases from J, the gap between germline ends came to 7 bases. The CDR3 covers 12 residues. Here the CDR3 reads CASSPPTDTQYF. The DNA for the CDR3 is TGTGCCAGCAGCCCCCCTACAGATACGCAGTATTTT.

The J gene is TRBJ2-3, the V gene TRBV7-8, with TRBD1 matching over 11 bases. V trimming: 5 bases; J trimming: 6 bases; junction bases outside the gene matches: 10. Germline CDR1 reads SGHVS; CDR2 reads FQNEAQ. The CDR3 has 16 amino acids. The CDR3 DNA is TGTGCCAGCAGCCTTAGAAGGACAGGGGGCGCGGATACGCAGTATTTT. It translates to CASSLRRTGGADTQYF. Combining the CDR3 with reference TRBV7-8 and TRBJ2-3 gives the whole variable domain GAGVSQSPRYKVAKRGQDVALRCDPISGHVSLFWYQQALGQGPEFLTYFQNEAQLDKSGLPSDRFFAERPEGSVSTLKIQRTQQEDSAVYLCASSLRRTGGADTQYFGPGTRLTVL.

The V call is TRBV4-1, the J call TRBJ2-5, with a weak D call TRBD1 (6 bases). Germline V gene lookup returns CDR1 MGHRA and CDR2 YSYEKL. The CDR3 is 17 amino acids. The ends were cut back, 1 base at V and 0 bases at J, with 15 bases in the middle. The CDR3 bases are TGCGCCAGCAGCCAAGGGTCCGGACAGAAGTACCAAGAGACCCAGTACTTC. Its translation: CASSQGSGQKYQETQYF.

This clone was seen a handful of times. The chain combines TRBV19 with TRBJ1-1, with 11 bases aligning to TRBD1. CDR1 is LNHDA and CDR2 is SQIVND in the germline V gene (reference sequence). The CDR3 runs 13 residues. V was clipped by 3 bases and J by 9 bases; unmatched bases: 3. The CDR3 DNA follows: TGTGCCAGTAGTATTTGGACAGGGGGCCAAGCTTTCTTT. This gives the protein CASSIWTGGQAFF. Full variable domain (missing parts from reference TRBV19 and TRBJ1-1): DGGITQSPKYLFRKEGQNVTLSCEQNLNHDAMYWYRQDPGQGLRLIYYSQIVNDFQKGDIAEGYSVSREKKESFPLTVTSAQKNPTAFYLCASSIWTGGQAFFGQGTRLTVV.

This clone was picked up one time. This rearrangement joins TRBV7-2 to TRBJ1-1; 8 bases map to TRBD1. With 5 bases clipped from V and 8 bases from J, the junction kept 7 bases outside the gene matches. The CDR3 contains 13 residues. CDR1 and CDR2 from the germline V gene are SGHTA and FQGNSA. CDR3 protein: CASSPRQGLEAFF. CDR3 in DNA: TGTGCCAGCAGCCCAAGACAGGGGCTGGAAGCTTTCTTT.